These 11 T cell receptor beta chains share one sample of origin, sequenced in a study of T cells in Graves' hyperthyroidism and ophthalmopathy. RNA transcripts were the template for amplifying TCR beta CDR3 regions. With the HTBI primer set, the TCR CDR3 went through a first round of RT-PCR. TCRdb re-called the multiplex PCR reads through MiXCR, storing one row per CDR3 protein. The sample contains 350,000 to 400,000 distinct CDR3 sequences, approximately 15% of which appear only once. The sample comprised blood. The receptors derive from a woman aged 55-69 years with Graves' hyperthyroidism.

J is TRBJ2-5 and V is TRBV20-1; D uncertain. Trimming removed 4 bases at V and 4 bases at J, with 10 bases between. The germline V gene encodes CDR1 DFQATT and CDR2 SNEGSKA (reference sequence). This CDR3 contains 12 residues. CDR3 DNA sequence: TGCAGTGCTAAGGAAGGAAGAGAGACCCAGTACTTC. It codes for CSAKEGRETQYF.

The chain links TRBV19 to TRBJ2-1; 8 bases are a match to TRBD1. The CDR3 sequence is 15 residues long. After removal of 6 bases from V and 4 bases from J, the junction contained 8 bases not matched to a gene. CDR1 is LNHDA and CDR2 is SQIVND in the germline V gene (reference sequence). CDR3 region: CASRVGTGFYNEQFF. CDR3 in DNA: TGTGCCAGTAGGGTGGGGACAGGTTTTTACAATGAGCAGTTCTTC. Full variable domain (rest looked up from reference TRBV19 and TRBJ2-1): DGGITQSPKYLFRKEGQNVTLSCEQNLNHDAMYWYRQDPGQGLRLIYYSQIVNDFQKGDIAEGYSVSREKKESFPLTVTSAQKNPTAFYLCASRVGTGFYNEQFFGPGTRLTVL.

In its sample, this clonotype was seen a few times. The gene calls are TRBV2 and TRBJ2-7; D not resolved. Trimming took off 3 bases at V and 2 bases at J, with 8 bases between the two ends. The CDR3 is 13 residues long. Germline CDR1 and CDR2: SNHLY and FYNNEI. The chain's CDR3 is CASSDVVAYEQYF. The CDR3 DNA reads TGTGCCAGCAGTGACGTAGTGGCCTACGAGCAGTACTTC.

This clonotype has at least ten counts. The rearrangement joins TRBV19 to TRBJ2-3, with no clear D. V lost 2 bases to trimming and J lost 2 bases, with 11 bases between them. This CDR3 spans 15 amino acids. Germline CDR1 and CDR2: LNHDA and SQIVND (reference sequence). CDR3 nucleotide sequence: TGTGCCAGTAGTATAAAGGCCCACGACACAGATACGCAGTATTTT. It yields the protein CASSIKAHDTDTQYF.

V usage is TRBV7-9 and J usage is TRBJ2-7; D perhaps matches TRBD2 (6 bases). Germline loops: CDR1 SEHNR, CDR2 FQNEAQ (reference sequence). The V end lost 3 bases, the J end lost 3 bases, and 18 bases lay between the germline ends. This CDR3 region has 16 residues. The CDR3 loop reads CASSLQDYRDSYEQYF. The CDR3 nucleotides are TGTGCCAGCAGCTTGCAGGACTACCGCGACAGCTACGAGCAGTACTTC.

The chain uses TRBV9 and TRBJ1-2; no reliable D call. The CDR3 length is 13 residues. CDR1 and CDR2 (germline): SGDLS, YYNGEE. V was shortened by 2 bases and J by 0 bases, with 5 bases between the two germline ends. CDR3 amino acids: CASSVDSNYGYTF. The CDR3 coding sequence is TGTGCCAGCAGCGTGGACTCTAACTATGGCTACACCTTC. Looking up the rest from reference TRBV9 and TRBJ1-2 gives the full variable domain: DSGVTQTPKHLITATGQRVTLRCSPRSGDLSVYWYQQSLDQGLQFLIQYYNGEERAKGNILERFSAQQFPDLHSELNLSSLELGDSALYFCASSVDSNYGYTFGSGTRLTVV.

The chain carries TRBV24-1 and TRBJ1-6; tentatively, D is TRBD1 (5 bases). Deletions cut 1 base from V and 10 bases from J, with 22 bases between. Per the germline V gene, CDR1 is KGHDR and CDR2 is SFDVKD. The CDR3 extends over 18 amino acids. CDR3 amino acids: CATSDLGELSNFLSPLHF. The CDR3 bases are TGTGCCACCAGTGATTTAGGGGAACTTTCTAATTTTCTCTCACCCCTCCACTTT.

The chain employs TRBV3-1 and TRBJ1-2, with 9 bases identical to TRBD1. Germline CDR1 reads LGHDT; CDR2 reads YNNKEL (reference sequence). This CDR3 is built from 16 residues. J lost 4 bases, V lost 0 bases, and 6 bases had no gene match. In DNA form, the CDR3 reads TGTGCCAGCAGCCAAGAGGGGACAGGGCACGCCTATGGCTACACCTTC. It yields the protein CASSQEGTGHAYGYTF.

This clonotype was counted at least ten times. This chain connects TRBV5-5 to TRBJ1-3, with no clear D. The V gene lost 4 bases and the J gene lost 0 bases, with 11 bases spanning the gap. The CDR3 contains 15 residues. Germline V gene data show CDR1 as SGHKS and CDR2 as YYEKEE (reference sequence). CDR3 nucleotides: TGTGCCAGCAGCCAAGACTGGAGCTCTGGAAACACCATATATTTT. Translating it yields CASSQDWSSGNTIYF.

The chain employs TRBV7-3 and TRBJ2-2; no clear D. V dropped 5 bases and J dropped 2 bases, with 9 bases sitting between them. This CDR3 has 14 amino acids. In germline, CDR1 is SGHTA, CDR2 FQGTGA. The chain's CDR3 is CASSQRRNTGELFF. The CDR3 nucleotides read TGTGCCAGCAGCCAAAGGCGTAACACCGGGGAGCTGTTTTTT.

This clonotype turned up a few times. The chain uses TRBV20-1 and TRBJ2-3; 7 positions match TRBD2. CDR1 is DFQATT, CDR2 SNEGSKA, per germline (reference sequence). The CDR3 loop spans 12 amino acids. Germline trimming cut 3 bases from V and 6 bases from J; bases unmatched to any gene: 3. In nucleotides, the CDR3 is TGCAGTGCTAGTGGGGACTATGATACGCAGTATTTT. This translates into CSASGDYDTQYF.